The TCR beta chain described here comes from a study of CD4+ T cells in melanoma. Libraries were prepared by immunoSEQ multiplex PCR; TCRdb keeps only in-frame clonotypes and omits some of them. Of about 10,000 clones listed, about 60% are singletons. Concerning this clone: Its antigen is unidentified.

This CDR3 contains 14 residues. Germline assignment: CDR1 MNHNS and CDR2 SASEGT. J was trimmed by 8 bases and V by 4 bases; bases with no gene match: 10. Study outcomes and limitations: A reported correlation linked neoantigen-specific CD4+ T cells to CD8+, macrophage and B cell function. Diverse differentiation states were reported for melanoma neoantigen-specific CD4+ T cells.

This chain links TRBV6-1 with TRBJ1-2, with 7 bases fitting TRBD1. The source is a human donor with melanoma. Sequenced material: cells from a culture (not recorded whether cultured in vitro). The CDR3 spells CASSALGQTGGYTF. DNA of the CDR3: TGTGCCAGCAGTGCCCTGGGACAGACAGGCGGCTACACCTTC.